This T cell receptor (beta chain) was retrieved from a study of identical twins (dated by TCRdb to 2016 to 2018). Broadly, across the study: To test whether fetal clonotypes persist, this study deep-sequenced TCR alpha and beta repertoires from monozygotic twins, from unrelated adults of various ages, and from cord blood. To rule out contamination, the twin experiments were replicated at different times with different library preparation protocols.

This clonotype was counted between two and nine times. No cognate antigen has been identified for it. Base qualities were left out, and no much larger clone turns up one base away. Results the study describes overall, beyond this receptor: Abundant cord blood beta clonotypes carried fewer insertions; young adult naive repertoires showed a weaker similar trend, while memory repertoires showed none. In monozygotic twins, recombination models systematically underestimated out-of-frame TCR alpha sharing, but the models matched the sharing seen between unrelated individuals. Compared with coincidental sharing between unrelated individuals, an excess of low generation-probability sequences was observed among out-of-frame TCR alpha sequences shared between twins. Conclusions relied on cross-sectional statistical analysis, since the same donors could not be followed over many years. Zero-insertion analyses could be partly confounded by invariant T cells such as MAIT and iNKT, though diverse VJ usage argued against such confounding for most clonotypes. The excess sharing between twins in beta out-of-frame sequences was weaker because fewer shared sequences reduced the signal-to-noise ratio.

Library generation was performed with 5' RACE. TCRdb names Illumina HiSeq 2000 as the instrument used. A universal primer binding site was added through template switching, and the final cDNA carried a unique molecular identifier so that TCR cDNA molecules could be counted accurately. First-strand cDNA for TCR alpha and beta chains was synthesized from specific primers in the conserved constant-segment region. To control for contamination, each cDNA library was double barcoded with a SMART-Mk sample barcode plus Illumina barcodes. TruSeq adapter sequences, together with Illumina sample barcodes, were added in two successive PCR steps. Sequencing of the TCR alpha and beta cDNA libraries was done on the Illumina HiSeq platform using custom primers. The paper's processing steps were these. MiGEC processed the raw reads to extract unique molecular identifiers, while MiXCR was used to determine the CDR3 positions. Recombination models were inferred per individual with the repgenHMM and IGoR tools using an EM algorithm. Shared clonotypes were analyzed with the tcR package in R, and sharing was normalized by the product of cloneset sizes. To study raw recombination free of thymic and clonal selection effects, out-of-frame nonproductive sequences were analyzed. The public reads were quality trimmed at Q25 with fastp and then assembled into clones with MiXCR by TCRdb, keeping productive beta chains. Each CDR3 protein appears once, grouped with its most common genes and DNA. TCRdb's processing, not the authors', yielded these V and J calls. The sample table shows 690,000 or so distinct CDR3 sequences, and 6.1% are seen once. The top ten hold around 1.9% of the sample.

Every donor was a healthy Caucasian. The study also sequenced three unrelated non-twin adults: a male aged 18 to 30, a male aged 50 to 59 and a female aged 50 to 59. Using Miltenyi CD45RO+ enrichment and human naive T-cell isolation kits, memory (CD45RO+) and naive T cells were isolated from PBMC. The germline V gene gives CDR1 as SGHVS and CDR2 as FQNEAQ. Counted from cysteine to phenylalanine, this CDR3 has 15 amino acids. CDR3 DNA is the only sequence kept; it has 45 bases, read in frame from the first base. V loses 1 base at its end and J loses 2 bases; junction bases beyond the gene matches: 1. The source of this sequence is a man younger than 35 in good health. The receptor chain draws on TRBV7-8 and TRBJ2-7, with 11 middle bases fitting TRBD2. The sequencing input was naive T cells sorted from blood. The meaning of the sample's cell subset or site label: cells isolated with a human naive T-cell isolation kit. The bases are TGTGCCAGCAGCTTAGAACTAGCGGGAGCCTACGAGCAGTACTTC. Translated, it reads CASSLELAGAYEQYF.